The clone carrying this TCR beta chain was seen a few times. The CDR3 has 15 amino acids. V was trimmed by 4 bases and J by 4 bases, leaving 17 bases between them. The germline V gene encodes CDR1 SGDLS and CDR2 YYNGEE. The data stem from a study of T cells in Graves' hyperthyroidism and ophthalmopathy. TCR beta CDR3 sequences were amplified from RNA transcripts. An initial round of RT-PCR targeting the TCR CDR3 relied on the HTBI primer set. Using its own MiXCR run on the multiplex PCR reads, TCRdb lists one record per CDR3 protein. The sample shows 800,000 or so distinct CDR3 sequences, about two fifths of them seen only once.

This clonotype was sampled from a man younger than 30 with Graves' hyperthyroidism. V and J are TRBV9 and TRBJ2-5; D is perhaps TRBD2 (6 bases). The sample comprised blood. In DNA, the CDR3 is TGTGCCAGCAGCTCGGATAGCGGAGAATCAGAGACCCAGTACTTC. As protein: CASSSDSGESETQYF. Looking up the rest from reference TRBV9 and TRBJ2-5 gives the full variable domain: DSGVTQTPKHLITATGQRVTLRCSPRSGDLSVYWYQQSLDQGLQFLIQYYNGEERAKGNILERFSAQQFPDLHSELNLSSLELGDSALYFCASSSDSGESETQYFGPGTRLLVL.